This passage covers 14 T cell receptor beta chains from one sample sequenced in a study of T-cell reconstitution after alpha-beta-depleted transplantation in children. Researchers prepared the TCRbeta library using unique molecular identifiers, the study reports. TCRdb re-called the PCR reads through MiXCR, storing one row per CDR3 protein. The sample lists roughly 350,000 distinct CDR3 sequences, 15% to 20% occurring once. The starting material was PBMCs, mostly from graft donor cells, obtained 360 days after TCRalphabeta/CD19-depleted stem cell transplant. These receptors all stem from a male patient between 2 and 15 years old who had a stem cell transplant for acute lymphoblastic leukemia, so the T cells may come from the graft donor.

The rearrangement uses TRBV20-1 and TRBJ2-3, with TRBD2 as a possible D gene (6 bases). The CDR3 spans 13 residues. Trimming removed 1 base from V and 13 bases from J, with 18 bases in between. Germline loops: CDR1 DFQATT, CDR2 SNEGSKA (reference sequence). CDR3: CSARGREPIVKYF. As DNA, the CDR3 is TGCAGTGCTAGAGGTCGGGAGCCTATTGTGAAGTATTTT.

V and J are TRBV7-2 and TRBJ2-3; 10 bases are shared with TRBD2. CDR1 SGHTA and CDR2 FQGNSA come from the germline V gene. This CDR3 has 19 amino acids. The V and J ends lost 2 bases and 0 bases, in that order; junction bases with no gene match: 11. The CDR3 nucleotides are TGTGCCAGCAGCTTACCGGGACTAGCGCGTCACTTTAGCACAGATACGCAGTATTTT. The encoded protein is CASSLPGLARHFSTDTQYF.

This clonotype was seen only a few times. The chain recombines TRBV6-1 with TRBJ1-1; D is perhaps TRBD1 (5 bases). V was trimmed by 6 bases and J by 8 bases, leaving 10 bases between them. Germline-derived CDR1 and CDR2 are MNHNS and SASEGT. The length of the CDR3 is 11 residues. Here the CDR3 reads CASRFTGEAFF. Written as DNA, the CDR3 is TGTGCCAGCAGATTTACAGGAGAAGCTTTCTTT.

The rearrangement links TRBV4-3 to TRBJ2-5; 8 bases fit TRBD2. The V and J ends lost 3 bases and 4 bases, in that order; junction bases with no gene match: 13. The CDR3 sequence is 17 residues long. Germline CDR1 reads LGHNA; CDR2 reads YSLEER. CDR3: CASSHGGWREARETQYF. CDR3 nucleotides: TGCGCCAGCAGCCATGGGGGATGGCGGGAGGCCAGAGAGACCCAGTACTTC.

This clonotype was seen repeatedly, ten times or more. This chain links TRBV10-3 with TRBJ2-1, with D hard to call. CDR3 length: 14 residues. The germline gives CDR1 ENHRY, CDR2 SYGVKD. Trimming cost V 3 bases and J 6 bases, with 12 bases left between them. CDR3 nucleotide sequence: TGTGCCATCAGTGACGGCTTCCCTGGCAATGAGCAGTTCTTC. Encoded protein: CAISDGFPGNEQFF.

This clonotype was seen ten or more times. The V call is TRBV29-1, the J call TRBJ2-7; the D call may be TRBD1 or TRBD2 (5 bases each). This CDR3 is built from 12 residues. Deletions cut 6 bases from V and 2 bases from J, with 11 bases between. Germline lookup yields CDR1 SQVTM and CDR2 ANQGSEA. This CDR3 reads CSVPLGPYEQYF. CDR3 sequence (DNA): TGCAGCGTACCTCTGGGACCCTACGAGCAGTACTTC.

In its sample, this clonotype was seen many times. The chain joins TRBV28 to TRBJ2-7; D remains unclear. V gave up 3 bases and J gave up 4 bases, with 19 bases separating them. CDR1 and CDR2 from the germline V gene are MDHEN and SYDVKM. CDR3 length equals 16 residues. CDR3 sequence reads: CASSLMGGQAPYEQYF. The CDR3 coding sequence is TGTGCCAGCAGTTTGATGGGTGGGCAGGCGCCGTACGAGCAGTACTTC.

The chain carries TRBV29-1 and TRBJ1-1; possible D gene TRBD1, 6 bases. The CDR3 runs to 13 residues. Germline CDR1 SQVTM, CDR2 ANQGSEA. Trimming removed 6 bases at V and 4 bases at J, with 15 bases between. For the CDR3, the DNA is TGCAGCGTCGCTTACAGGGAGATCACTGAAGCTTTCTTT. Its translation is CSVAYREITEAFF.

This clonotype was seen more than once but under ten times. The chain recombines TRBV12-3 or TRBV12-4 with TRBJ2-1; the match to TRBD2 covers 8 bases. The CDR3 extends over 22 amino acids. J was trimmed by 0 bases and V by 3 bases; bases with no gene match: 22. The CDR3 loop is CASSFPSGESGSEGSSYNEQFF. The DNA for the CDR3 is TGTGCCAGCAGTTTCCCTTCGGGGGAGAGCGGGAGTGAGGGGAGCTCCTACAATGAGCAGTTCTTC.

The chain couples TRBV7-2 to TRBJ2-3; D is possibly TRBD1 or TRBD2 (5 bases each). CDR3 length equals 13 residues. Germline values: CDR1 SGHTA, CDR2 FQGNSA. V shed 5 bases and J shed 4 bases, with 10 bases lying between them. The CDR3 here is CASSKRGADTQYF. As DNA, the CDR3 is TGTGCCAGCAGCAAAAGAGGGGCAGATACGCAGTATTTT. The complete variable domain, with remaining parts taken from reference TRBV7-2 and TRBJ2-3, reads GAGVSQSPSNKVTEKGKDVELRCDPISGHTALYWYRQSLGQGLEFLIYFQGNSAPDKSGLPSDRFSAERTGGSVSTLTIQRTQQEDSAVYLCASSKRGADTQYFGPGTRLTVL.

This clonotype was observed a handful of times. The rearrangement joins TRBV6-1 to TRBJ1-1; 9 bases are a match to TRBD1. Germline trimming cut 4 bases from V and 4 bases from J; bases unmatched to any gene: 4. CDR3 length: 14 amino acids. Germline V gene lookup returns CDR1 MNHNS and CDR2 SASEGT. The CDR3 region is CASSGQGGGTEAFF. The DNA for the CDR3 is TGTGCCAGCAGTGGACAGGGGGGAGGCACTGAAGCTTTCTTT.

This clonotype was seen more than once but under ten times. The CDR3 sequence is CASSFSMSRGSGANVLTF. The CDR3 coding sequence is TGTGCCAGCAGCTTCTCAATGTCCAGGGGCTCTGGGGCCAACGTCCTGACTTTC. The rearrangement links TRBV11-2 to TRBJ2-6; possibly TRBD1 for D (6 bases). V gave up 3 bases and J gave up 0 bases, with 15 bases separating them. The CDR3 sequence is 18 residues long. Germline CDR1 is SGHAT and CDR2 is FQNNGV.

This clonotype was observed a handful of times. The CDR3 nucleotides are TGTGCCAGCAGCCGCCGACTAGGAGACTTGAATGAGCAGTTCTTC. It yields the protein CASSRRLGDLNEQFF. The rearrangement links TRBV11-1 to TRBJ2-1; D perhaps matches TRBD2 (6 bases). The germline gives CDR1 SGHAT, CDR2 FQDESV (reference sequence). The CDR3 totals 15 residues. V lost 5 bases and J lost 7, with 18 bases in between.

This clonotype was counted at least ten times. CDR3 residues: CASSRVGGELFF. In nucleotides, the CDR3 is TGTGCCAGCAGCCGGGTTGGCGGGGAGCTGTTTTTT. The chain has TRBV6-2 or TRBV6-3 and TRBJ2-2; D uncertain. V lost 6 bases and J lost 7, with 9 bases in between. The CDR3 has 12 residues. The germline CDR1 and CDR2 sequences are MNHEY and SVGEGT.